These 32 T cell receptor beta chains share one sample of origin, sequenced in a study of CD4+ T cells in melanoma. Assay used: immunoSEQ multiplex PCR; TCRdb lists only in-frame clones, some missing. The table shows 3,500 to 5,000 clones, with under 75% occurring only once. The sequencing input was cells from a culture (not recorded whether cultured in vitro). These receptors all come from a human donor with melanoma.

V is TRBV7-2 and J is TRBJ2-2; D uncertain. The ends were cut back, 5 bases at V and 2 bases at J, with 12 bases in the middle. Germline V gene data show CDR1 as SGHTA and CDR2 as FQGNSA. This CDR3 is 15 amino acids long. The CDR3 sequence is CASSPRQTNTGELFF. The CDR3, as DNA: TGTGCCAGCAGCCCCCGGCAGACCAACACCGGGGAGCTGTTTTTT.

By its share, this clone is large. The CDR3 here is CASSHDMGASYEQYF. In DNA form, the CDR3 reads TGTGCCAGCAGCCACGACATGGGCGCTTCCTACGAGCAGTACTTC. The V and J genes are TRBV7-9 and TRBJ2-7; D not certain. The CDR3 spans 15 residues. The germline V and J ends were trimmed by 5 bases and 1 base, with 15 bases remaining between them. CDR1 SEHNR and CDR2 FQNEAQ come from the germline V gene (reference sequence).

CDR3 loop: CASSEAHGQGYGYTF. CDR3 bases: TGTGCCAGCAGTGAAGCGCACGGACAGGGCTATGGCTACACCTTC. The genes are TRBV2 and TRBJ1-2; 8 nucleotides match TRBD1. The V gene's germline CDR1 is SNHLY and CDR2 FYNNEI. The junction had 4 bases not matched to a gene; V was cut back by 0 bases and J by 4 bases. The CDR3 runs 15 residues.

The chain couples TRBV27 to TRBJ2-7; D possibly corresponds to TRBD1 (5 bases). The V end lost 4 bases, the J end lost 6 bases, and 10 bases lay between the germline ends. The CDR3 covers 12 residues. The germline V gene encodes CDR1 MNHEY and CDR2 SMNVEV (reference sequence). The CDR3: CASSSTGREQYF. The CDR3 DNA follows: TGTGCCAGCAGTTCTACAGGCCGCGAGCAGTACTTC.

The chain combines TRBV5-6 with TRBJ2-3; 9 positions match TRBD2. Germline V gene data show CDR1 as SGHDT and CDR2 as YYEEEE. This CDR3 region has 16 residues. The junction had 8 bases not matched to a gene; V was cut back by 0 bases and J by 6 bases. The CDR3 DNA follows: TGTGCCAGCAGCTTGGCCGCGCGGGGGGGCGGGGATACGCAGTATTTT. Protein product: CASSLAARGGGDTQYF.

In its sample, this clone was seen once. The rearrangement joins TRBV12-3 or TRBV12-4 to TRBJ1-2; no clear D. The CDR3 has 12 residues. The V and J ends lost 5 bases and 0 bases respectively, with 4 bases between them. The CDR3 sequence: CASSRTNYGYTF. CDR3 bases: TGTGCCAGCAGTCGGACTAACTATGGCTACACCTTC.

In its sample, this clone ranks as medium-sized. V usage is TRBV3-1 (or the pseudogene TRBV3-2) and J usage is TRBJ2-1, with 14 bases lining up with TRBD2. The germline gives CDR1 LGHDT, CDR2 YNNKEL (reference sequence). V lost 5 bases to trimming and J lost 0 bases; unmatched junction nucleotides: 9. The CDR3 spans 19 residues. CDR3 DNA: TGTGCCAGCAGCTCTCGGACTAGCGGGGGGCCATACTCCTACAATGAGCAGTTCTTC. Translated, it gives CASSSRTSGGPYSYNEQFF.

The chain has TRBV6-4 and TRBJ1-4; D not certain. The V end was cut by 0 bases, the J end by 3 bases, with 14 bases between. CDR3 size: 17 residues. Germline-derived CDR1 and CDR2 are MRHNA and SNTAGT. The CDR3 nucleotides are TGTGCCAGCAGTGACTCGATGGGGTGGAAGTCTAATGAAAAACTGTTTTTT. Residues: CASSDSMGWKSNEKLFF.

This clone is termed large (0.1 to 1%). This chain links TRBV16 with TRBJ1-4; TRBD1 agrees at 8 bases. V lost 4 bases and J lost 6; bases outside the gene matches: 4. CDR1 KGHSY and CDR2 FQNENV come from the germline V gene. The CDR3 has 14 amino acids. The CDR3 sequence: CASSRGTGYEKLFF. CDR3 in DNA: TGTGCCAGCAGCCGCGGGACAGGCTATGAAAAACTGTTTTTT. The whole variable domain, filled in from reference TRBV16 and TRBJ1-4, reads GEEVAQTPKHLVRGEGQKAKLYCAPIKGHSYVFWYQQVLKNEFKFLISFQNENVFDETGMPKERFSAKCLPNSPCSLEIQATKLEDSAVYFCASSRGTGYEKLFFGSGTQLSVL.

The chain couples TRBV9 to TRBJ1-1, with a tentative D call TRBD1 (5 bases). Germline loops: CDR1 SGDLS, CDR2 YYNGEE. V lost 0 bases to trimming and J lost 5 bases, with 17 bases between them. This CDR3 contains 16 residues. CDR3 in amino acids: CASSVGESGGGTEAFF. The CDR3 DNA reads TGTGCCAGCAGCGTAGGTGAATCCGGGGGTGGAACTGAAGCTTTCTTT.

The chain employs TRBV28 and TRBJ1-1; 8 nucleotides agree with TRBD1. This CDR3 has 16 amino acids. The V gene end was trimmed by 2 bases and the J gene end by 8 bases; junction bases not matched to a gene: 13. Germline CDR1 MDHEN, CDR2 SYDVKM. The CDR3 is CASSLLTGGIEDEAFF. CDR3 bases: TGTGCCAGCAGTTTACTTACAGGGGGTATTGAGGACGAAGCTTTCTTT.

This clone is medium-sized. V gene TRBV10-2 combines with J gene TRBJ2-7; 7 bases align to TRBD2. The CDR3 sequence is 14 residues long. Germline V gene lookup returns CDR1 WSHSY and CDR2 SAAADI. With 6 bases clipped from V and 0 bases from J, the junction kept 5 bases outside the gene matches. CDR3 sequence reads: CASSPGLNSYEQYF. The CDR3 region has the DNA TGCGCCAGCAGCCCGGGACTAAACTCCTACGAGCAGTACTTC.

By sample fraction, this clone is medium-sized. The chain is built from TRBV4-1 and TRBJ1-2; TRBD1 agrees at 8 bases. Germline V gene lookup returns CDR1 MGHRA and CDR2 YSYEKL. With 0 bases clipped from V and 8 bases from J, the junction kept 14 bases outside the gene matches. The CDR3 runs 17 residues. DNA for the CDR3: TGCGCCAGCAGCCAAGATCGAGGGACAGGCGGATCGAGCGGCTACACCTTC. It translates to CASSQDRGTGGSSGYTF.

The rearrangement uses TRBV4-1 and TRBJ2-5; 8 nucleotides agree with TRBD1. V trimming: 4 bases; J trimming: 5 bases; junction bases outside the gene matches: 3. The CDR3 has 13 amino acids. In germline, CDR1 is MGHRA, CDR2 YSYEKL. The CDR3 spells CASSRQGSETQYF. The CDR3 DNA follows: TGCGCCAGCAGCCGACAGGGGTCGGAGACCCAGTACTTC.

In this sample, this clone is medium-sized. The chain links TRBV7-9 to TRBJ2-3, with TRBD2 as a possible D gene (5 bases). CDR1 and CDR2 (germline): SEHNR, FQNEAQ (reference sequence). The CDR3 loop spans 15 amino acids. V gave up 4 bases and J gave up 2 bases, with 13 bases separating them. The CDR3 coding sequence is TGTGCCAGCAGCTCATCGACGGGAAACACAGATACGCAGTATTTT. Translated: CASSSSTGNTDTQYF. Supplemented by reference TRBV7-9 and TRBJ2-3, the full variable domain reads DTGVSQNPRHKITKRGQNVTFRCDPISEHNRLYWYRQTLGQGPEFLTYFQNEAQLEKSRLLSDRFSAERPKGSFSTLEIQRTEQGDSAMYLCASSSSTGNTDTQYFGPGTRLTVL.

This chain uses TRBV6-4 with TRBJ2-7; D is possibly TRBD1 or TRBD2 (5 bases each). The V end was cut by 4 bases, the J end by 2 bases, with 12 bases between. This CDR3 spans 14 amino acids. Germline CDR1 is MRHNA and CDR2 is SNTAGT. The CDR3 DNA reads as TGTGCCAGCAGTGTAGGGACCGACCCCTACGAGCAGTACTTC. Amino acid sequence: CASSVGTDPYEQYF.

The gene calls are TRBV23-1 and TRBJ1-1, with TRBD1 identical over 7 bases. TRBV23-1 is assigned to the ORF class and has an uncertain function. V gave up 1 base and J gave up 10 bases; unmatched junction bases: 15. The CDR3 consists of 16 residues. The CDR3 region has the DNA TGCGCCAGCAGTCAATTACCGCGACATCCGTGGGACAGAGCTTTCTTT. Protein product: CASSQLPRHPWDRAFF.

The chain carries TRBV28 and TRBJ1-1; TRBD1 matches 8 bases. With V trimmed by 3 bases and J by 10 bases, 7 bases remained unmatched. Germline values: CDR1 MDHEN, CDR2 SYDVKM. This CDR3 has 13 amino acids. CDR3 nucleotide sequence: TGTGCCAGCAGTTTCGCAGGGGGCGGTGGAGCTTTCTTT. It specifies CASSFAGGGGAFF.

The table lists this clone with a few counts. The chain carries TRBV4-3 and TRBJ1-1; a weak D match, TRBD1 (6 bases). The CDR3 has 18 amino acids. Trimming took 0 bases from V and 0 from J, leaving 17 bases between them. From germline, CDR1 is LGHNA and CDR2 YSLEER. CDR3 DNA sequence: TGCGCCAGCAGCCAAGATACCCTTCGAGAGGGGGTGAACACTGAAGCTTTCTTT. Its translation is CASSQDTLREGVNTEAFF.

The DNA of the CDR3 is TGTGCCAGCAGCGCGACAGGGATGTTGGTTTTTTCGTTGGACACCATATATTTT. As protein: CASSATGMLVFSLDTIYF. This sequence joins TRBV5-8 and TRBJ1-3, with 7 nucleotides matching TRBD1. V dropped 4 bases and J dropped 8; count of bases not matched to a gene: 21. Germline V CDR1 and CDR2: SGHTS, YDEGEE. CDR3 length: 18 residues.

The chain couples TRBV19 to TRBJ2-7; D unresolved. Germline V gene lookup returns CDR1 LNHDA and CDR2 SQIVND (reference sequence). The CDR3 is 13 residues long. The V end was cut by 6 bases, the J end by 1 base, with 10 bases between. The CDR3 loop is CASSPVNSYEQYF. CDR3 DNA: TGTGCCAGTAGCCCAGTGAATTCCTACGAGCAGTACTTC.

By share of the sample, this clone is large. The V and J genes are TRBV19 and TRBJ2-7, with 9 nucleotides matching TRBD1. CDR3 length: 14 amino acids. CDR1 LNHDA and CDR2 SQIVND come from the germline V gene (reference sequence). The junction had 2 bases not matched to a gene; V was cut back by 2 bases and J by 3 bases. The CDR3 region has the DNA TGTGCCAGTAGTATACAGGGACAGGGCTACGAGCAGTACTTC. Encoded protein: CASSIQGQGYEQYF.

The CDR3 DNA reads TGTGCCAGTAGCAGGACGGTCACCTACGAGCAGTACTTC. Protein sequence: CASSRTVTYEQYF. V is TRBV19 and J is TRBJ2-7; D not resolved. V gave up 6 bases and J gave up 2 bases, with 11 bases separating them. Germline values: CDR1 LNHDA, CDR2 SQIVND (reference sequence). CDR3 size: 13 residues.

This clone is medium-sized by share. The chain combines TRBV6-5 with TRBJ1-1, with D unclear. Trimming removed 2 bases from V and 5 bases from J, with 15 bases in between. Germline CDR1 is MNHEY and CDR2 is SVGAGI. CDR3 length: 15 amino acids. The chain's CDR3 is CASSYRPAGVTEAFF. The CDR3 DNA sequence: TGTGCCAGCAGTTACCGTCCGGCTGGGGTGACTGAAGCTTTCTTT.

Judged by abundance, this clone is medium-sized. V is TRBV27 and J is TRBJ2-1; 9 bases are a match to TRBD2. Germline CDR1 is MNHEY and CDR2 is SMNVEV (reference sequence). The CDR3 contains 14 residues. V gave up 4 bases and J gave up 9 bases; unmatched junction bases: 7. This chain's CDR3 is CASSWAGGRGEQFF. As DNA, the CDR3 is TGTGCCAGCAGTTGGGCGGGGGGGCGGGGTGAGCAGTTCTTC.

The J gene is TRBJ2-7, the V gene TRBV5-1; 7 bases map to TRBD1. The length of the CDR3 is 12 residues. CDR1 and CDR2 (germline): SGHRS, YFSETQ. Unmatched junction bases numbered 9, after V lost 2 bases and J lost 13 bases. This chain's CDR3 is CASSFVQDRLYF. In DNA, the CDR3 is TGCGCCAGCAGCTTTGTCCAGGACAGGCTTTACTTC.

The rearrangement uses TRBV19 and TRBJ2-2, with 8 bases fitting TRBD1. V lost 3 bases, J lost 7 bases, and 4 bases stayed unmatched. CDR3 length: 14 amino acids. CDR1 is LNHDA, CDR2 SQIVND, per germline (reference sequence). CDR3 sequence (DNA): TGTGCCAGTAGTATTGGACAGGGTGACGGGGAGCTGTTTTTT. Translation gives CASSIGQGDGELFF.

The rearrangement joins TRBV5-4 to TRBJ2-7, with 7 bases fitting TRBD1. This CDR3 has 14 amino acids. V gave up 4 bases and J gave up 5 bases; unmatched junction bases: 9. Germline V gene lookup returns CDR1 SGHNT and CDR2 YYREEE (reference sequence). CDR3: CASSPATGADEQYF. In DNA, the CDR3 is TGTGCCAGCAGCCCGGCAACAGGGGCCGACGAGCAGTACTTC.

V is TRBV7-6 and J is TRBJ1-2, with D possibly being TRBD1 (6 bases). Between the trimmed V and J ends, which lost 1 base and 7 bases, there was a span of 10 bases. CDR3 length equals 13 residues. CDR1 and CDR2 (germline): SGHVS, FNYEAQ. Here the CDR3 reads CASSLGTGSGYTF. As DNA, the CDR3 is TGTGCCAGCAGCTTAGGCACAGGGTCTGGCTACACCTTC.

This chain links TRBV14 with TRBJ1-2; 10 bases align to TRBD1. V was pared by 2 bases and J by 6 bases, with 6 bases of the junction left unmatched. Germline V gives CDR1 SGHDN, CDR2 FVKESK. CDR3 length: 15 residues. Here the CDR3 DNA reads TGTGCCAGCAGCCAAAGACAGGGGGCTCTGGATGGCTACACCTTC. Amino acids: CASSQRQGALDGYTF. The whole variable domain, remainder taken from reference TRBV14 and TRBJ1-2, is EAGVTQFPSHSVIEKGQTVTLRCDPISGHDNLYWYRRVMGKEIKFLLHFVKESKQDESGMPNNRFLAERTGGTYSTLKVQPAELEDSGVYFCASSQRQGALDGYTFGSGTRLTVV.

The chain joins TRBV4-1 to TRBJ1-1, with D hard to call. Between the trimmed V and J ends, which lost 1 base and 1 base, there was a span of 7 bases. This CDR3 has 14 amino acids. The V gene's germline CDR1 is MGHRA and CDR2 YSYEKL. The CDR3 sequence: CASSQGAENTEAFF. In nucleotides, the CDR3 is TGCGCCAGCAGCCAAGGGGCGGAGAACACTGAAGCTTTCTTT.

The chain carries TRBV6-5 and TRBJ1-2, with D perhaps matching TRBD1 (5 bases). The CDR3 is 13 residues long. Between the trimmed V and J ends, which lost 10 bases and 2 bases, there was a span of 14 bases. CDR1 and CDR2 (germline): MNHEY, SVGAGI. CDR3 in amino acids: CATERAGNYGYTF. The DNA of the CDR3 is TGTGCCACCGAACGGGCAGGGAACTATGGCTACACCTTC.